This T cell receptor (beta chain) is drawn from a study of cytomegalovirus exposure and HLA in healthy donors. The study's findings and limits: Despite most TCR sequences being rare, some public TCRs occurred in many donors. In an earlier analysis, about 87% or about 30%: the productive usage of most TCR beta V segments. Accurate predictions that matched the HLA-A and HLA-B alleles of most subjects were reportedly made from TCR beta sequences. Of the V segments, some could not be distinguished, including TRBV6-2 and TRBV6-3, and were excluded.

Unmatched junction bases numbered 4, after V lost 0 bases and J lost 8 bases. The germline V gene encodes CDR1 SGHRS and CDR2 YFSETQ. The CDR3 covers 15 residues. The primer mix had 60 Vbeta and 13 Jbeta primers. TCRdb keeps only in-frame clones here, not all; method: immunoSEQ multiplex PCR. The top ten hold roughly 0.5% of the sample, which has 150,000 to 200,000 clones, around 79% seen once. As concerns this clone: Its antigen remains unknown.

The V gene is TRBV5-1, the J gene TRBJ2-1; 11 nucleotides align to TRBD2. Sequences were obtained from PBMCs. This TCR was sampled from a woman between 50 and 59 years old in good health and CMV-seronegative. The CDR3 nucleotides are TGCGCCAGCAGCTTGGTAGCGGGAGGGCAGGATGAGCAGTTCTTC. It encodes CASSLVAGGQDEQFF.